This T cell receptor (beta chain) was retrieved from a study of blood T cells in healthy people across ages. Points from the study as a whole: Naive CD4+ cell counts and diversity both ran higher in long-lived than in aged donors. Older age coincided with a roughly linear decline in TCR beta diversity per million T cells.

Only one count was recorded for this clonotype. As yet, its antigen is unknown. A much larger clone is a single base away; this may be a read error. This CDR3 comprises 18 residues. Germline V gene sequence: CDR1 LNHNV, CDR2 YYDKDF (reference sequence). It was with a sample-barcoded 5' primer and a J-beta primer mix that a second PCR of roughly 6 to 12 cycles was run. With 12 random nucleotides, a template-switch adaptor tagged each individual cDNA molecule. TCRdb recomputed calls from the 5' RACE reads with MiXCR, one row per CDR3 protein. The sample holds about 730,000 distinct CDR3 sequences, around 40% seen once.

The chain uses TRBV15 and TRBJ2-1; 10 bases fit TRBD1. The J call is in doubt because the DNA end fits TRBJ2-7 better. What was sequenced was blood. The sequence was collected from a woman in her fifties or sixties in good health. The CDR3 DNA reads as TGTGCCACCAGCAGAGTACTCGGGACAGGGGTTTCCTACAATGAGCAGTACTTC. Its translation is CATSRVLGTGVSYNEQYF.